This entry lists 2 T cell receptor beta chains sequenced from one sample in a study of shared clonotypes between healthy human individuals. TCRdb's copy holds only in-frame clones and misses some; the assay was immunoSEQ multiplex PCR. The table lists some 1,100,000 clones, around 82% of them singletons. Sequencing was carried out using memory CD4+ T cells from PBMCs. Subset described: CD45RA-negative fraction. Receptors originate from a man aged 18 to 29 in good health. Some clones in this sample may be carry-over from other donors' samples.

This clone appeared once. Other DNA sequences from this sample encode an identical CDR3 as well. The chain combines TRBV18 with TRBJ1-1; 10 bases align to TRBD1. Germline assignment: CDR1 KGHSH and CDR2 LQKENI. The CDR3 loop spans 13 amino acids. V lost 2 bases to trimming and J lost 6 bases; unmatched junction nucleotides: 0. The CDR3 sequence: CASSPGTGAEAFF. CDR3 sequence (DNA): TGTGCCAGCTCACCAGGGACAGGGGCTGAAGCTTTCTTT.

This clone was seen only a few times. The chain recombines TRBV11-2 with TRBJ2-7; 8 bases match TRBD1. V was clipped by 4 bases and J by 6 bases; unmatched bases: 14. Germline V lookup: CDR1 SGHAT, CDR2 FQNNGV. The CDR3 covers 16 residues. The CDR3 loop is CASSSLMGTGGSEQYF. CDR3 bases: TGTGCCAGCAGCTCCTTAATGGGGACAGGAGGGAGCGAGCAGTACTTC. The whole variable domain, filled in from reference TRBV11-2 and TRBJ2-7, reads EAGVAQSPRYKIIEKRQSVAFWCNPISGHATLYWYQQILGQGPKLLIQFQNNGVVDDSQLPKDRFSAERLKGVDSTLKIQPAKLEDSAVYLCASSSLMGTGGSEQYFGPGTRLTVT.